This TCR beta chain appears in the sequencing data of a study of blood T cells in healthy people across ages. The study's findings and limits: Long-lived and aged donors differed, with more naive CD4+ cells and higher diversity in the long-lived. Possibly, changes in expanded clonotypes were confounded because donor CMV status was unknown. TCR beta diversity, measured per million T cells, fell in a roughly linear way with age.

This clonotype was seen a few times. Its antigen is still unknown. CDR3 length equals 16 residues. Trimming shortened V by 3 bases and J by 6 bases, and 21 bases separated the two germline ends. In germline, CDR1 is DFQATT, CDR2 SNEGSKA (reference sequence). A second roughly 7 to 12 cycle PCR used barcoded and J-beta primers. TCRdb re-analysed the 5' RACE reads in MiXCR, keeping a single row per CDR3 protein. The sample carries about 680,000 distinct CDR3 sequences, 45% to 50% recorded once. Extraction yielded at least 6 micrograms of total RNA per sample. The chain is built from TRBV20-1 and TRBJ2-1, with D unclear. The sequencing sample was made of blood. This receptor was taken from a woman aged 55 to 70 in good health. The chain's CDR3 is CSARDDRQPNSNEQFF. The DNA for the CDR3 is TGCAGTGCTAGGGACGACCGGCAACCCAACAGCAATGAGCAGTTCTTC.